The clone carrying this T cell receptor (beta chain) was counted a few times. The target antigen is unknown. The data are from a study of T cell repertoires in cytomegalovirus infection. The study's findings and limits: Of the TCR beta families, the public ones yielded a cumulative frequency that identified carriers of CMV plus the relevant HLA. What dominated the ex vivo response were HLA-C-restricted CMV-specific TCR beta clonotypes.

A single record per CDR3 protein comes from TCRdb applying MiXCR to the reads. This repertoire shows approximately 550,000 distinct CDR3 sequences, more than 15% found once; its top ten account for roughly a quarter. Germline-derived CDR1 and CDR2 are SGHAT and FQNNGV. The CDR3 contains 16 residues. Trimming took 1 base from V and 1 from J, leaving 13 bases between them. The sample consisted of CD8+ T cells from PBMCs. This clonotype was sampled from a human donor in good health (CMV status not recorded). Some clones in this sample may be carry-over from other donors' samples. The gene calls are TRBV11-2 and TRBJ2-5; D may be TRBD2 (6 bases). The CDR3 region is CASSLGYGGRQETQYF. CDR3 coding DNA: TGTGCCAGCAGCTTAGGTTACGGGGGACGCCAAGAGACCCAGTACTTC.